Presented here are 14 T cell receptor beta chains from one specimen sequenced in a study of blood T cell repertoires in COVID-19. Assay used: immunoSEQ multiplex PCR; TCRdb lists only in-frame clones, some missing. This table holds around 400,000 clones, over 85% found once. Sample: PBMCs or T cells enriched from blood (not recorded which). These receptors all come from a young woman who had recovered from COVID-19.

The chain's CDR3 is CASSYRVYQPQHF. The DNA of the CDR3 is TGTGCCAGCAGCTACAGGGTCTATCAGCCCCAGCATTTT. This chain uses TRBV27 with TRBJ1-5; possibly TRBD1 for D (6 bases). The germline gives CDR1 MNHEY, CDR2 SMNVEV (reference sequence). The CDR3 is 13 amino acids. V was cut by 6 bases and J by 5 bases, with 11 bases left in between.

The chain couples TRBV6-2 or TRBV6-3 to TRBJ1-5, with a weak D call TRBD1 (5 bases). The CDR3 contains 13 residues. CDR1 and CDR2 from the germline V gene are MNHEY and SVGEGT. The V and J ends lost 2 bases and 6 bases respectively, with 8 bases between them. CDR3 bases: TGTGCCAGCAGTTACCAGGGAACTCAGCCCCAGCATTTT. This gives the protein CASSYQGTQPQHF.

The CDR3 DNA follows: TGCGCCAGCAGCTTTGGAACGGGACAGGGGATATACGAGCAGTACTTC. This gives the protein CASSFGTGQGIYEQYF. The gene calls are TRBV5-1 and TRBJ2-7, with 10 nucleotides matching TRBD1. J gave up 4 bases and V 2 bases, and 9 bases lay outside the gene matches. The CDR3 is 16 amino acids. CDR1 and CDR2 (germline): SGHRS, YFSETQ.

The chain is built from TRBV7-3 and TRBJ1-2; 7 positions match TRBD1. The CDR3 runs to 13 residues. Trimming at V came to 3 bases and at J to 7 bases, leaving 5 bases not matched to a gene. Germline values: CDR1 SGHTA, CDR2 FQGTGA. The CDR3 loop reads CASSFGQGGGYTF. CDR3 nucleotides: TGTGCCAGCAGCTTCGGGCAGGGGGGTGGCTACACCTTC. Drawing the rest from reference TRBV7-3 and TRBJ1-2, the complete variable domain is GAGVSQTPSNKVTEKGKYVELRCDPISGHTALYWYRQSLGQGPEFLIYFQGTGAADDSGLPNDRFFAVRPEGSVSTLKIQRTERGDSAVYLCASSFGQGGGYTFGSGTRLTVV.

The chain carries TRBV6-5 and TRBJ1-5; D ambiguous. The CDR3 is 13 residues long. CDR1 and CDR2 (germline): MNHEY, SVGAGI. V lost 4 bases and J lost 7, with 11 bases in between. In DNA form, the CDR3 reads TGTGCCAGCAGTTCACCCTCGGGGCAGCCCCAGCATTTT. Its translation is CASSSPSGQPQHF.

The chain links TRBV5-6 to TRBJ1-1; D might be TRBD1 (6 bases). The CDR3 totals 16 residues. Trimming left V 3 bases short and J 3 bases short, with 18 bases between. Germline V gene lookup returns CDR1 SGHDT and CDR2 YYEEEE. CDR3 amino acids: CASSSRGTGLDTEAFF. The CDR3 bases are TGTGCCAGCAGCTCTCGGGGTACAGGGTTGGACACTGAAGCTTTCTTT.

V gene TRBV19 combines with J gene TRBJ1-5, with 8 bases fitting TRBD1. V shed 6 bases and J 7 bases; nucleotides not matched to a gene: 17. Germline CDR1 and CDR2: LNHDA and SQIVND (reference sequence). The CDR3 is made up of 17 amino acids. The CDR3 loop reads CASRTPGQAVGGQPQHF. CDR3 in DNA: TGTGCCAGTAGGACCCCGGGACAGGCCGTAGGGGGGCAGCCCCAGCATTTT.

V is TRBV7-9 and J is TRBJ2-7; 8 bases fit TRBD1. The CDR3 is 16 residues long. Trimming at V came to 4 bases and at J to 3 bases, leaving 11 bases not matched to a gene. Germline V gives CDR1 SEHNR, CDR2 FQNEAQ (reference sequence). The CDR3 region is CASSSYLDRAVYEQYF. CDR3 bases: TGTGCCAGCAGCTCATACCTGGACAGGGCCGTCTACGAGCAGTACTTC.

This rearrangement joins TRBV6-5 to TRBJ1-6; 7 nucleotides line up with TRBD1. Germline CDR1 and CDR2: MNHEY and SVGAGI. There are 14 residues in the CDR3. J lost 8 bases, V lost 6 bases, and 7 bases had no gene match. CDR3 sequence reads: CASRQGPRDSPLHF. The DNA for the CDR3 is TGTGCCAGCAGACAGGGGCCAAGAGATTCACCCCTCCACTTT.

DNA of the CDR3: TGTGCCTGGAGTCCCCGGACAGGCCCCACTGAAGCTTTCTTT. Translation: CAWSPRTGPTEAFF. The rearrangement joins TRBV30 to TRBJ1-1, with 7 bases matching TRBD1. Germline V gene sequence: CDR1 GTSNPN, CDR2 SVGIG (reference sequence). V lost 2 bases and J lost 4; bases outside the gene matches: 7. The CDR3 runs 14 residues.

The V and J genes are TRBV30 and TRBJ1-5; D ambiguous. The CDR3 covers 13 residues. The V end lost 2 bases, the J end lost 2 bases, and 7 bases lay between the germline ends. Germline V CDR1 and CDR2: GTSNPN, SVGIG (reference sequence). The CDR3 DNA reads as TGTGCCTGGAGTACAAACGGCAATCAGCCCCAGCATTTT. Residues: CAWSTNGNQPQHF.

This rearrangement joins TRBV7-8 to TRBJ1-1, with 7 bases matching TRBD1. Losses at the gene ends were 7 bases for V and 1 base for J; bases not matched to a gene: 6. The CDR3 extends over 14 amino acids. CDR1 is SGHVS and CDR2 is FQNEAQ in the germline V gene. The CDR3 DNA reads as TGTGCCAGCATCCCGGACAGGACGAACACTGAAGCTTTCTTT. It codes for CASIPDRTNTEAFF.

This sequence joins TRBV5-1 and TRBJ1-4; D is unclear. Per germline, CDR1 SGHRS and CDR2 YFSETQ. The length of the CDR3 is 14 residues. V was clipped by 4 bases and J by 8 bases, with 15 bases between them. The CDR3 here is CASSKTHQAEKLFF. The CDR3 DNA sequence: TGCGCCAGCAGCAAGACCCACCAGGCGGAAAAACTGTTTTTT.

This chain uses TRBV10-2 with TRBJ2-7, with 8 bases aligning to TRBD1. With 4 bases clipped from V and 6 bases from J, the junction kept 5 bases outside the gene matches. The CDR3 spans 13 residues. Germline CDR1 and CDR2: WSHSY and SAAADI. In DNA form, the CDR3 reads TGCGCCAGCAGTGTTGGGACAGGAAGCGAGCAGTACTTC. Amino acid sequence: CASSVGTGSEQYF.